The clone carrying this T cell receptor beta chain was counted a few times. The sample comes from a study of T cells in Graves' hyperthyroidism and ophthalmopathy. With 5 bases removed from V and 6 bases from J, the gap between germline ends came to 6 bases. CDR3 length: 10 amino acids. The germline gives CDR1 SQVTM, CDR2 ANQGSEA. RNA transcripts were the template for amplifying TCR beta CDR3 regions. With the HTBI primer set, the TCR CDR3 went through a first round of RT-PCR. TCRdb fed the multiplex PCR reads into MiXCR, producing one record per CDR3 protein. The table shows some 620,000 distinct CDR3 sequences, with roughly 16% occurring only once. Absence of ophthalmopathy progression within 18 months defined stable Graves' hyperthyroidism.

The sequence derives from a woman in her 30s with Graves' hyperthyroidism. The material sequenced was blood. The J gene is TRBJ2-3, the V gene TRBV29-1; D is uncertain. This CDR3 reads CSVLQDTQYF. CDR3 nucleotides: TGCAGCGTTCTTCAGGATACGCAGTATTTT.